These 5 T cell receptor beta chains were sequenced from one sample in a study of shared clonotypes between healthy human individuals (dated by TCRdb to 2020 to 2021). The library came from the immunoSEQ multiplex PCR assay. Entries here come from immuneACCESS through TCRdb and include only in-frame sequences with V and J called. Some clones fail to appear in such tables; in the studies checked, an unresolved V gene covers under half of the shortfall, and the cause of the remainder is unknown. For this sample there are about 960,000 clones; approximately 80% appear just once. Approximately 1.5% of the sample is taken by the ten largest. Sequenced input: memory CD4+ T cells sorted from blood. Sample cell subset or site, as interpreted from the label and publication: CD45RA-negative fraction. These receptors were collected from a man between 18 and 35 years old in good health.

V is TRBV30 and J is TRBJ2-7, with a possible D match to TRBD2 (5 bases). The CDR3 has 15 amino acids. Trimming took 2 bases from V and 2 from J, leaving 16 bases between them. Germline V gene sequence: CDR1 GTSNPN, CDR2 SVGIG (reference sequence). The CDR3 reads CAWSLGGLHAYEQYF. The CDR3 DNA reads as TGTGCCTGGAGTTTAGGCGGGTTACATGCCTACGAGCAGTACTTC.

This chain links TRBV4-3 with TRBJ2-7; D is ambiguous. The CDR3 contains 15 residues. Germline V gives CDR1 LGHNA, CDR2 YSLEER. The V end was cut by 1 base, the J end by 0 bases, with 10 bases between. The CDR3, as DNA: TGCGCCAGCAGCCAAGCATGGGATAGCTCCTACGAGCAGTACTTC. It codes for CASSQAWDSSYEQYF.

The rearrangement links TRBV5-1 to TRBJ2-7; TRBD2 agrees at 7 bases. The J segment lost 3 bases and the V segment lost 3 bases, leaving 6 bases of the junction unmatched. Germline V gives CDR1 SGHRS, CDR2 YFSETQ. The CDR3 is 14 residues long. As DNA, the CDR3 is TGCGCCAGCAGCTCTCGGACTAGTAACTACGAGCAGTACTTC. Its protein is CASSSRTSNYEQYF.

The chain has TRBV2 and TRBJ1-6; 7 bases are a match to TRBD1. J lost 10 bases, V lost 2 bases, and 8 bases had no gene match. This CDR3 is 15 amino acids long. Germline lookup yields CDR1 SNHLY and CDR2 FYNNEI. CDR3 amino acids: CASSEIEQGYSPLHF. The CDR3 coding sequence is TGTGCCAGCAGTGAAATCGAACAGGGGTACTCACCCCTCCACTTT.

This chain connects TRBV28 to TRBJ1-1; 7 bases fit TRBD1. Per germline, CDR1 MDHEN and CDR2 SYDVKM. V trimming: 1 base; J trimming: 3 bases; junction bases outside the gene matches: 8. CDR3 length: 16 amino acids. CDR3 DNA sequence: TGTGCCAGCAGTTTATCCCCCCAGGGGACAGACACTGAAGCTTTCTTT. It encodes CASSLSPQGTDTEAFF.